Each of the 9 T cell receptor beta chains below was sequenced from the same sample in a study of T cell responses to AZD1222 COVID-19 vaccine. Method: immunoSEQ multiplex PCR; TCRdb's copy keeps in-frame clones and lacks some. The sample lists 57,000 or so clones, about 80% occurring once. The sample was peripheral blood, taken 28 days after the second AZD1222 dose. All receptors come from an adult who received the AZD1222 COVID-19 vaccine.

V is TRBV6-2 or TRBV6-3 and J is TRBJ1-1; D not certain. The ends were cut back, 1 base at V and 3 bases at J, with 6 bases in the middle. This CDR3 contains 13 residues. In germline, CDR1 is MNHEY, CDR2 SVGEGT. The CDR3 protein is CASSYFLDTEAFF. For the CDR3, the DNA is TGTGCCAGCAGTTACTTCCTGGACACTGAAGCTTTCTTT.

The chain joins TRBV11-2 to TRBJ2-5; 8 nucleotides align to TRBD2. The CDR3 is 16 amino acids. Germline V gives CDR1 SGHAT, CDR2 FQNNGV. The V and J ends lost 2 bases and 7 bases, in that order; junction bases with no gene match: 12. CDR3 loop: CASSLLLSGGTGTQYF. The CDR3 DNA reads TGTGCCAGCAGCTTATTATTATCGGGGGGGACGGGGACCCAGTACTTC.

V usage is TRBV5-5 and J usage is TRBJ2-7, with unresolved D. Germline CDR1 and CDR2: SGHKS and YYEKEE (reference sequence). The CDR3 covers 13 residues. V gave up 2 bases and J gave up 2 bases, with 8 bases separating them. The CDR3 protein is CASSFLQTYEQYF. CDR3 DNA: TGTGCCAGCAGCTTTCTACAGACCTACGAGCAGTACTTC.

The chain has TRBV6-5 and TRBJ2-3; D is possibly TRBD1 (5 bases). Germline-derived CDR1 and CDR2 are MNHEY and SVGAGI. The CDR3 runs to 14 residues. Between the trimmed V and J ends, which lost 7 bases and 1 base, there was a span of 12 bases. CDR3 DNA: TGTGCCAGCACAGGGTTCGTTGGCACAGATACGCAGTATTTT. Protein sequence: CASTGFVGTDTQYF.

The V and J genes are TRBV5-4 and TRBJ2-3; maybe TRBD1 (6 bases). V was clipped by 1 base and J by 7 bases, with 10 bases between them. Germline-derived CDR1 and CDR2 are SGHNT and YYREEE (reference sequence). CDR3 length: 13 residues. In DNA, the CDR3 is TGTGCCAGCAGCTTGAACAGGGAGAATACGCAGTATTTT. Its protein product is CASSLNRENTQYF.

Only one count was recorded for this clone. DNA of the CDR3: TGCGCCAGCAGTAATCTTTCCCCTGGGACGGGGAATAATTCACCCCTCCACTTT. Its protein product is CASSNLSPGTGNNSPLHF. The gene calls are TRBV5-1 and TRBJ1-6; possible D gene TRBD1, 5 bases. The germline gives CDR1 SGHRS, CDR2 YFSETQ. Trimming left V 5 bases short and J 5 bases short, with 23 bases between. This CDR3 spans 18 amino acids.

The chain combines TRBV28 with TRBJ2-2; D ambiguous. CDR3 length equals 12 residues. The germline V gene has CDR1 MDHEN and CDR2 SYDVKM. V shed 10 bases and J shed 5 bases, with 11 bases lying between them. CDR3 sequence: CATPSSTGELFF. CDR3 nucleotides: TGTGCCACCCCTTCTTCGACCGGGGAGCTGTTTTTT.

This clone is a singleton in its sample. This chain uses TRBV25-1 with TRBJ1-1; D gene uncertain. Trimming removed 4 bases at V and 7 bases at J, with 13 bases between. The CDR3 covers 13 residues. Germline V gives CDR1 MGHDK, CDR2 SYGVNS. This CDR3 reads CASSGGIGIEAFF. As DNA, the CDR3 is TGTGCCAGCAGTGGAGGGATAGGAATTGAAGCTTTCTTT.

The V and J genes are TRBV2 and TRBJ1-6, with no clear D. Trimming removed 6 bases from V and 7 bases from J, with 22 bases in between. Germline CDR1 reads SNHLY; CDR2 reads FYNNEI. This CDR3 is 17 amino acids long. CDR3 region: CASSQSLGWLTNSPLHF. The CDR3 DNA is TGTGCCAGCAGCCAATCTTTGGGGTGGTTGACGAATTCACCCCTCCACTTT.